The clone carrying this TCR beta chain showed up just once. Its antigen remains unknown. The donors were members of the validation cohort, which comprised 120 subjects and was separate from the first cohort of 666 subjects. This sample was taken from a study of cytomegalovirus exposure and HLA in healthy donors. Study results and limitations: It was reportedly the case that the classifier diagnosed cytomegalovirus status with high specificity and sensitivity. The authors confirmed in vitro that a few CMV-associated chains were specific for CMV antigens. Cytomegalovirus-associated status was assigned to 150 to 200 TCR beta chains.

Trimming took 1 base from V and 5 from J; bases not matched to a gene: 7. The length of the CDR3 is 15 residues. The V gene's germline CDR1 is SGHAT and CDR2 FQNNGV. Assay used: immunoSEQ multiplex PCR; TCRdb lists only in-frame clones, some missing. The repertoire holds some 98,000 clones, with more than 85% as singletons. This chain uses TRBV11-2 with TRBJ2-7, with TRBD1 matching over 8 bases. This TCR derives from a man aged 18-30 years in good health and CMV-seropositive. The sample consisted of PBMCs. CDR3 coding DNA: TGTGCCAGCAGCTTAGGACAGGGGATTTACCACGAGCAGTACTTC. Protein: CASSLGQGIYHEQYF.